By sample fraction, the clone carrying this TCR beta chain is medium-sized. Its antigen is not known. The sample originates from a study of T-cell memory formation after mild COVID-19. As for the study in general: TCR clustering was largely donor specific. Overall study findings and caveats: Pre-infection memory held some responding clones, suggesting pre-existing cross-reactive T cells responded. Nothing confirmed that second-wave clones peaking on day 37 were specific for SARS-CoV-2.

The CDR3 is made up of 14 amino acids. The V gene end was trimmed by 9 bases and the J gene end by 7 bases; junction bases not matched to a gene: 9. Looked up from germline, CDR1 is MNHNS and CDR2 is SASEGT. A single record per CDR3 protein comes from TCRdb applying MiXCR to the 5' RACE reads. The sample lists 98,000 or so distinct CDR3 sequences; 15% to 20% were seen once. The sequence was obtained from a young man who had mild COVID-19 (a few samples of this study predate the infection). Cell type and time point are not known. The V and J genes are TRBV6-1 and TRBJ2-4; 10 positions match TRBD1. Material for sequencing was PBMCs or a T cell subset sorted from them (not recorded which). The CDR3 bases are TGTGCCAGTGACAGGGGGCTCCTAGGGAACATTCAGTACTTC. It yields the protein CASDRGLLGNIQYF.